This TCR beta chain was recorded in a study of T cell clones after liver transplantation. On the study more broadly: Samples came from ITN030ST, which attempted immunosuppression withdrawal within 2 years of liver transplantation. Regarding the study as a whole: Small, mixed patient groups and varying post-transplant times limit these conclusions.

With regard to this clone: Its cognate antigen is unknown.

This CDR3 contains 14 residues. Between the trimmed V and J ends, which lost 6 bases and 0 bases, there was a span of 11 bases. CDR1 and CDR2 (germline): MDHEN, SYDVKM. Sequenced by immunoSEQ multiplex PCR; TCRdb stores in-frame clones only, minus some. The table lists tens of thousands of clones, about 84% of them singletons, with under 0.6% in the top ten. The sequences come from CD4+ T cells from blood, collected around 42 months after liver transplant. The gene calls are TRBV28 and TRBJ1-1; D is perhaps TRBD1 (5 bases). The clonotype comes from a human patient who received a liver transplant. The T cells may come from the graft donor. As DNA, the CDR3 is TGTGCCAGCAGCCTCGGGGGAGTGAACACTGAAGCTTTCTTT. Protein: CASSLGGVNTEAFF.